This paragraph reports one T cell receptor beta chain. This clonotype was counted many times. No cognate antigen has been identified for it. No per-base quality is available; no much larger clone lies one base away. These data belong to a study of breast tumors, draining lymph nodes, adjacent tissues (dated by TCRdb to about 2016). As for the study more broadly: In breast cancer patients, the study compared the TCR beta repertoires of tumor, adjacent nontumor tissue and axillary lymph nodes. In human breast cancer, the study set out to evaluate how tumor, surrounding tissue and draining lymph node repertoires relate to one another and whether T cells may move between these sites. The paper's findings and limits, for the study overall: The data were considered consistent with the idea that most tumor T cells come from the lymph node and then expand in tumor tissue. The conclusion that tumor T cells originate in lymph nodes was framed as consistent with a hypothesis rather than directly demonstrated. Tumor and nontumor tissue repertoires were significantly more similar in luminal-like than in basal-like breast cancer. Tumor T-cell repertoires showed less diversity than lymph node repertoires and more diversity than nontumor tissue repertoires, and tumor T-cell repertoires showed preferential V and J gene usage.

Here V drops 5 bases and J drops 1 base, and the junction holds 4 bases not matched to any gene. Including cysteine and phenylalanine, the CDR3 has 16 amino acids. Kept here is only the CDR3 DNA, which spans 48 bases and is read in frame from base 1. Reading the germline V gene (reference sequence) gives CDR1 SEHNR and CDR2 FQNEAQ. The data were produced on an Illumina HiSeq 2000. TCR beta chain libraries were generated by multiplex PCR amplification. The amplified TCR beta chain products were analyzed by high-throughput sequencing. The public sequencing data were trimmed at Q25 with fastp and processed into clonotypes with MiXCR by TCRdb, which kept only in-frame beta chains. Each record represents a unique CDR3 protein, reported with the most common genes and DNA among its rows. For this sample the table gives approximately 230,000 distinct CDR3 sequences, of which less than 40% were detected only once. The ten largest clonotypes hold about 3.9% of the sample.

The axillary draining lymph nodes of breast cancer patients were the source of the lymph node samples. The chain employs TRBV7-9 and TRBJ2-1, with 11 bases matching TRBD2. The source is a female donor with breast cancer. Some clones in this sample may be carry-over from other donors' samples. Sample: axillary lymph node tissue. The DNA sequence is given as TGTGCCAGCAGCAAGACTAGCGGGGAGTCCTACAATGAGCAGTTCTTC. Protein translation: CASSKTSGESYNEQFF. Supplemented by the reference TRBV7-9 and TRBJ2-1 proteins around the CDR3, the complete variable domain is DTGVSQNPRHKITKRGQNVTFRCDPISEHNRLYWYRQTLGQGPEFLTYFQNEAQLEKSRLLSDRFSAERPKGSFSTLEIQRTEQGDSAMYLCASSKTSGESYNEQFFGPGTRLTVL.